Presented here are 15 T cell receptor beta chains from one specimen sequenced in a study of neurological immune-mediated disorders. Time point specified: longitudinal time-point 1 (baseline). TCRdb passed the 5' RACE reads through MiXCR, listing each CDR3 protein once. This table holds tens of thousands of distinct CDR3 sequences, under 4% found once. Material: PBMCs. The receptors stem from a woman aged 60-70 years with multiple sclerosis.

This clonotype was found many times. The chain's CDR3 is CASSLLRQGGSGANVLTF. The CDR3 nucleotides are TGCGCCAGCAGCTTGTTGAGACAGGGGGGATCTGGGGCCAACGTCCTGACTTTC. The V and J genes are TRBV5-1 and TRBJ2-6, with TRBD1 identical over 9 bases. V shed 1 base and J 1 base; nucleotides not matched to a gene: 6. This CDR3 has 18 residues. CDR1 and CDR2 from the germline V gene are SGHRS and YFSETQ.

This clonotype showed up many times. This rearrangement joins TRBV6-6 to TRBJ2-5, with 7 bases lining up with TRBD2. Germline values: CDR1 MNHNY, CDR2 SVGAGI (reference sequence). This CDR3 spans 13 amino acids. With V trimmed by 6 bases and J by 5 bases, 6 bases remained unmatched. The CDR3 loop reads CASRRAGRETQYF. As DNA, the CDR3 is TGTGCCAGCAGAAGAGCGGGGCGGGAGACCCAGTACTTC.

In this sample, this clonotype turned up many times. The rearrangement joins TRBV6-1 to TRBJ2-7; D remains ambiguous. Germline assignment: CDR1 MNHNS and CDR2 SASEGT. The CDR3 spans 11 residues. V lost 2 bases to trimming and J lost 5 bases, with 4 bases between them. The CDR3 DNA sequence: TGTGCCAGCAGTGAACTGGACGAGCAGTACTTC. Amino acids: CASSELDEQYF.

Note on this clonotype: Germline and junction disagree at one end, which may indicate a read error. The chain combines TRBV5-1 with TRBJ1-5; the match to TRBD1 covers 9 bases. This CDR3 spans 14 amino acids. The germline V gene has CDR1 SGHRS and CDR2 YFSETQ. CDR3 region: CASSLDRGHQHQHF. For the CDR3, the DNA is TGCGCCAGCAGCTTGGACAGGGGGCATCAGCACCAGCATTTT.

This clonotype was detected ten times or more. CDR3 residues: CASSRLQGMQTQYF. DNA for the CDR3: TGTGCCAGCAGTAGACTACAGGGTATGCAGACCCAGTACTTC. The J gene is TRBJ2-5, the V gene TRBV12-3 or TRBV12-4; possibly TRBD1 for D (6 bases). Trimming took 5 bases from V and 6 from J, leaving 16 bases between them. There are 14 residues in the CDR3.

Many counts were recorded for this clonotype. The rearrangement joins TRBV19 to TRBJ1-2, with D unresolved. The CDR3 consists of 14 residues. From germline, CDR1 is LNHDA and CDR2 SQIVND (reference sequence). V was clipped by 5 bases and J by 4 bases, with 14 bases between them. The CDR3 here is CASSGRRASYGYTF. The CDR3 DNA follows: TGTGCCAGTAGTGGGCGGCGGGCCAGCTATGGCTACACCTTC.

This clonotype came up many times. The chain uses TRBV20-1 and TRBJ2-5; TRBD2 matches at 9 bases. This CDR3 comprises 15 residues. CDR1 DFQATT and CDR2 SNEGSKA come from the germline V gene (reference sequence). CDR3 loop: CSGRGKRGDEETQYF. CDR3 nucleotide sequence: TGCAGCGGTCGGGGGAAGCGGGGGGACGAAGAGACCCAGTACTTC.

This clonotype appeared many times. The chain recombines TRBV3-1 with TRBJ1-6, with D unclear. The CDR3 extends over 17 amino acids. The V end lost 3 bases, the J end lost 10 bases, and 22 bases lay between the germline ends. The germline CDR1 and CDR2 sequences are LGHDT and YNNKEL (reference sequence). CDR3 coding DNA: TGTGCCAGCAGCCACCTGGACGGCTCTATTGCTGGCTCACCCCTCCACTTT. Encoded protein: CASSHLDGSIAGSPLHF. The full variable domain, rest sourced from reference TRBV3-1 and TRBJ1-6, is DTAVSQTPKYLVTQMGNDKSIKCEQNLGHDTMYWYKQDSKKFLKIMFSYNNKELIINETVPNRFSPKSPDKAHLNLHINSLELGDSAVYFCASSHLDGSIAGSPLHFGNGTRLTVT.

This clonotype was seen repeatedly, ten times or more. The chain carries TRBV21-1 and TRBJ2-6; the table's D call, TRBD1, was not checked against the DNA. TRBV21-1 is a listed pseudogene. This CDR3 has 15 residues. The CDR3, as DNA: TGTGCCAGCCCCGGACACAACTCTGGGGCCAACGTCCTGACTTTC. Its translation: CASPGHNSGANVLTF.

In this sample, this clonotype turned up many times. This chain uses TRBV15 with TRBJ1-3; D unresolved. The V gene's germline CDR1 is LNHNV and CDR2 YYDKDF (reference sequence). Between the trimmed V and J ends, which lost 1 base and 7 bases, there was a span of 17 bases. CDR3 length: 16 residues. CDR3 loop: CATSRVLTQKGNTIYF. In DNA, the CDR3 is TGTGCCACCAGCAGAGTGTTGACACAAAAAGGGAACACCATATATTTT.

Ten or more counts support this clonotype. V usage is TRBV7-9 and J usage is TRBJ2-7; no clear D. Trimming took 4 bases from V and 0 from J, leaving 13 bases between them. CDR1 is SEHNR and CDR2 is FQNEAQ in the germline V gene (reference sequence). The CDR3 runs 15 residues. Here the CDR3 reads CASSSQGRTSYEQYF. The CDR3 DNA reads TGTGCCAGCAGCTCCCAAGGCCGAACCTCCTACGAGCAGTACTTC.

The chain joins TRBV11-2 to TRBJ2-7, with TRBD1 matching over 8 bases. This CDR3 comprises 15 residues. CDR1 is SGHAT, CDR2 FQNNGV, per germline. With 5 bases clipped from V and 5 bases from J, the junction kept 11 bases outside the gene matches. The CDR3 bases are TGTGCCAGCAGCCAGAAAAGACAGGGGCCCAACGAGCAGTACTTC. Translated: CASSQKRQGPNEQYF.

This clonotype was counted many times. This chain connects TRBV7-2 to TRBJ1-2; D is unclear. Trimming stripped 0 bases from V and 8 bases from J, with 7 bases between. This CDR3 has 12 residues. Germline loops: CDR1 SGHTA, CDR2 FQGNSA. CDR3 in DNA: TGTGCCAGCAGCTTAGCCCTGTTAGGCTACACCTTC. Its translation: CASSLALLGYTF.

This clonotype was observed at least ten times. V is TRBV5-1 and J is TRBJ2-7; D may be TRBD1 (5 bases). The CDR3 consists of 14 residues. Trimming stripped 0 bases from V and 2 bases from J, with 9 bases between. CDR1 and CDR2 from the germline V gene are SGHRS and YFSETQ. The CDR3 sequence: CASSLEWGPYEQYF. CDR3 DNA sequence: TGCGCCAGCAGCTTGGAGTGGGGCCCCTACGAGCAGTACTTC.

The sample holds many counts of this clonotype. As DNA, the CDR3 is TGTGCCAGCAGCCAAGCGACAGGGGGGAATCAGCCCCAGCATTTT. Residues: CASSQATGGNQPQHF. V gene TRBV3-1 combines with J gene TRBJ1-5; TRBD1 aligns across 9 bases. V lost 1 base, J lost 4 bases, and 2 bases stayed unmatched. The CDR3 has 15 amino acids. Germline CDR1 LGHDT, CDR2 YNNKEL (reference sequence). The variable domain in full, completed from reference TRBV3-1 and TRBJ1-5, reads DTAVSQTPKYLVTQMGNDKSIKCEQNLGHDTMYWYKQDSKKFLKIMFSYNNKELIINETVPNRFSPKSPDKAHLNLHINSLELGDSAVYFCASSQATGGNQPQHFGDGTRLSIL.